Included here is one T cell receptor beta chain sequence, with context. The entry originates in a study of blood T cell repertoires in COVID-19. Study-level information: The samples span acute and convalescent COVID-19 from the United States, Italy and Spain. The analysed material was cDNA or gDNA that came from T cells, B-cell-depleted T cells, or PBMCs.

The CDR3 consists of 15 residues. Germline-derived CDR1 and CDR2 are SGHDT and YYEEEE. V lost 0 bases, J lost 4 bases, and 11 bases lay in between. Methods used by the authors: Using reference gene primer amplification, nucleated cell counts were estimated. The data were produced by immunoSEQ multiplex PCR, yet TCRdb's version contains in-frame clones alone and is incomplete. V and J calls and clone size come straight from that table; D and trimming were deduced from the DNA. The table lists around 260,000 clones, 88% of them singletons, with approximately 0.7% in the top ten. Sequenced sample: peripheral blood. This sequence joins TRBV5-6 and TRBJ2-1; D gene unclear. The sequence came from a human donor in a cohort sampled during active COVID-19. The CDR3 bases are TGTGCCAGCAGCTTGGGTGGCGGAGCTTACAATGAGCAGTTCTTC. This codes for CASSLGGGAYNEQFF.